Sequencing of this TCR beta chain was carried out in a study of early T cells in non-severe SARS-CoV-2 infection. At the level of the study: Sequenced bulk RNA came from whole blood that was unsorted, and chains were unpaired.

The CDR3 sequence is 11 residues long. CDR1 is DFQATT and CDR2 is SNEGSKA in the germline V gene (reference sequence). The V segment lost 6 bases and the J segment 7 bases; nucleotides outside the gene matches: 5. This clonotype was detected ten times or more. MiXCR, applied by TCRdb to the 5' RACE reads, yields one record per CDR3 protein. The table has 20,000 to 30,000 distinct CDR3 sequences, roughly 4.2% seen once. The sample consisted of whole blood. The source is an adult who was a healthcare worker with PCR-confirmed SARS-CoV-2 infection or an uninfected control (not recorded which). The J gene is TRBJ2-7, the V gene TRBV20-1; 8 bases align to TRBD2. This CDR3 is CSARREVEQYF. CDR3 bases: TGCAGTGCCAGGCGGGAGGTTGAGCAGTACTTC.